The clone carrying this T cell receptor (beta chain) has only a few counts. These data belong to a study of T-cell memory formation after mild COVID-19. Overall study context: Across donors, TCR clusters were largely donor specific.

V lost 3 bases and J lost 3, with 2 bases in between. CDR3 size: 10 residues. CDR1 is DFQATT, CDR2 SNEGSKA, per germline (reference sequence). The authors produced TCR alpha and TCR beta cDNA libraries with sample barcodes and UMIs by 5'RACE using constant-segment primers. TCRdb reprocessed the 5' RACE reads via MiXCR and lists one record per CDR3 protein. The sample includes 250,000 to 350,000 distinct CDR3 sequences, roughly 19% of them seen just once. Sequenced: PBMCs or a T cell subset sorted from them (not recorded which). This TCR was recovered from a man aged 18 to 35 who had mild COVID-19 (a few samples of this study predate the infection). Cell type and time point are not known. The chain links TRBV20-1 to TRBJ2-5; D is ambiguous. In DNA, the CDR3 is TGCAGTGCTAGGGAAGAGACCCAGTACTTC. Its protein product is CSAREETQYF.